The 27 T cell receptor beta chains below all came from one sample that was sequenced in a study of T cell repertoires in cytomegalovirus infection. A single record per CDR3 protein comes from TCRdb applying MiXCR to the reads. Altogether about 100,000 distinct CDR3 sequences are present, under 25% being singletons, with the ten largest covering about two fifths. Sample: CD8+ T cells from PBMCs. The receptors here all came from a human donor in good health (CMV status not recorded). Some clones in this sample may be carry-over from other donors' samples.

The rearrangement joins TRBV7-3 to TRBJ2-7; TRBD1 might be the D (6 bases). The length of the CDR3 is 12 residues. Between the trimmed V and J ends, which lost 6 bases and 5 bases, there was a span of 11 bases. CDR1 is SGHTA and CDR2 is FQGTGA in the germline V gene. CDR3 nucleotides: TGTGCCAGCAGATCAAACAGGGACGAGCAGTACTTC. Amino acids: CASRSNRDEQYF. The complete variable domain, with remaining parts taken from reference TRBV7-3 and TRBJ2-7, reads GAGVSQTPSNKVTEKGKYVELRCDPISGHTALYWYRQSLGQGPEFLIYFQGTGAADDSGLPNDRFFAVRPEGSVSTLKIQRTERGDSAVYLCASRSNRDEQYFGPGTRLTVT.

This clonotype was counted only a few times. The V call is TRBV14, the J call TRBJ1-1; perhaps TRBD1 as D (5 bases). With 3 bases removed from V and 0 bases from J, the gap between germline ends came to 11 bases. The germline V gene has CDR1 SGHDN and CDR2 FVKESK. This CDR3 is 15 amino acids long. DNA for the CDR3: TGTGCCAGCAGCCATCACCGGGGACTGAACACTGAAGCTTTCTTT. It specifies CASSHHRGLNTEAFF.

By sample share, this clonotype is medium-sized. The rearrangement uses TRBV14 and TRBJ1-2, with no clear D. Trimming removed 8 bases at V and 8 bases at J, with 15 bases between. This CDR3 comprises 12 residues. Germline V gene lookup returns CDR1 SGHDN and CDR2 FVKESK. Here the CDR3 DNA reads TGTGCCAGCGGACCCTACGGAGGCGGCTACACCTTC. Translation: CASGPYGGGYTF.

This clonotype was detected only once. The rearrangement links TRBV29-1 to TRBJ2-3; D may be TRBD1 or TRBD2 (6 bases each). This CDR3 is 13 amino acids long. Trimming took off 7 bases at V and 1 base at J, with 12 bases between the two ends. Looked up from germline, CDR1 is SQVTM and CDR2 is ANQGSEA. CDR3 loop: CSAGGGRTDTQYF. The CDR3 DNA reads as TGCAGCGCTGGTGGGGGGCGCACAGATACGCAGTATTTT.

This clonotype was recorded at least ten times. This chain uses TRBV7-2 with TRBJ2-1; 7 positions match TRBD2. CDR3 length: 17 residues. After removal of 6 bases from V and 1 base from J, the junction contained 12 bases not matched to a gene. The V gene's germline CDR1 is SGHTA and CDR2 FQGNSA. CDR3 protein: CASRPTSLSNSYNEQFF. CDR3 in DNA: TGTGCCAGCAGACCGACTAGCCTTTCAAATTCCTACAATGAGCAGTTCTTC.

This clonotype was counted only a few times. The DNA for the CDR3 is TGTGCCAGCAGTTTACCCCCGACAGGGGGGATCGAGCAGTACTTC. Translating it yields CASSLPPTGGIEQYF. The gene calls are TRBV28 and TRBJ2-7; 9 nucleotides match TRBD1. Germline-derived CDR1 and CDR2 are MDHEN and SYDVKM. With V trimmed by 2 bases and J by 6 bases, 8 bases remained unmatched. The CDR3 length is 15 residues.

This clonotype occurred a few times. The V gene is TRBV29-1, the J gene TRBJ1-1; D is perhaps TRBD1 (6 bases). Germline V gives CDR1 SQVTM, CDR2 ANQGSEA. CDR3 length equals 11 residues. Trimming left V 4 bases short and J 10 bases short, with 13 bases between. CDR3 in amino acids: CSVGGGLTAFF. CDR3 coding DNA: TGCAGCGTTGGAGGGGGGCTCACAGCTTTCTTT.

The chain employs TRBV12-3 or TRBV12-4 and TRBJ2-5, with D unclear. The germline V and J ends were trimmed by 8 bases and 1 base, with 11 bases remaining between them. The length of the CDR3 is 13 residues. CDR3 in DNA: TGTGCCAGCCTTCAGGACCCCCAAGAGACCCAGTACTTC. Protein product: CASLQDPQETQYF.

V usage is TRBV5-6 and J usage is TRBJ1-2; 7 positions match TRBD1. Unmatched junction bases numbered 6, after V lost 4 bases and J lost 0 bases. This CDR3 has 15 amino acids. The germline CDR1 and CDR2 sequences are SGHDT and YYEEEE. Here the CDR3 reads CASSPGTAPNYGYTF. The CDR3 DNA is TGTGCCAGCAGCCCCGGGACAGCACCTAACTATGGCTACACCTTC.

This clonotype was seen only a few times. J is TRBJ1-1 and V is TRBV7-8; no definite D call. The CDR3 has 13 residues. Germline V gives CDR1 SGHVS, CDR2 FQNEAQ. Deletions cut 5 bases from V and 5 bases from J, with 12 bases between. The CDR3 protein is CASSTQRVTEAFF. The CDR3 bases are TGTGCCAGCAGCACCCAGCGGGTAACTGAAGCTTTCTTT.

This clonotype was seen repeatedly, ten times or more. This chain links TRBV7-2 with TRBJ2-7, with unresolved D. V dropped 3 bases and J dropped 4 bases, with 7 bases sitting between them. The CDR3 contains 12 residues. Germline assignment: CDR1 SGHTA and CDR2 FQGNSA. CDR3 loop: CASSFGPYEQYF. CDR3 nucleotide sequence: TGTGCCAGCAGCTTCGGACCTTACGAGCAGTACTTC.

This clonotype was counted between two and nine times. CDR3 residues: CAWSPDGSSGNTIYF. The CDR3 coding sequence is TGTGCCTGGAGTCCAGACGGTAGCTCTGGAAACACCATATATTTT. This chain connects TRBV30 to TRBJ1-3, with D hard to call. Germline-derived CDR1 and CDR2 are GTSNPN and SVGIG (reference sequence). V was shortened by 2 bases and J by 0 bases, with 11 bases between the two germline ends. The CDR3 contains 15 residues.

Points on this clonotype: Mismatch with germline at one junction end may stem from a read error. The chain has TRBV28 and TRBJ2-1; TRBD2 agrees at 8 bases. Germline-derived CDR1 and CDR2 are MDHEN and SYDVKM. The CDR3 totals 15 residues. CDR3 nucleotides: TGTGCCAGCAGTCCACCCCGGGGGGGCTACCATGAGCAGTTCTTC. Translating it yields CASSPPRGGYHEQFF.

The V call is TRBV6-2 or TRBV6-3, the J call TRBJ1-1, with D possibly TRBD1 on 5 matching bases. The CDR3 length is 15 residues. The germline V gene has CDR1 MNHEY and CDR2 SVGEGT. The V gene lost 8 bases and the J gene lost 1 base, with 17 bases spanning the gap. CDR3 sequence (DNA): TGTGCCAGCCTGGGAGCAGGGCACTCGAACACTGAAGCTTTCTTT. It translates to CASLGAGHSNTEAFF.

The chain is built from TRBV12-3 or TRBV12-4 and TRBJ1-1; D not resolved. CDR3 length equals 16 residues. V was clipped by 5 bases and J by 3 bases, with 19 bases between them. The CDR3 region is CASSDPWEGLDTEAFF. CDR3 sequence (DNA): TGTGCCAGCAGTGATCCCTGGGAGGGTCTGGACACTGAAGCTTTCTTT.

This chain connects TRBV19 to TRBJ2-3; a possible D gene is TRBD1 (5 bases). The CDR3 is made up of 14 amino acids. The V and J ends lost 2 bases and 5 bases respectively, with 11 bases between them. Germline loops: CDR1 LNHDA, CDR2 SQIVND (reference sequence). For the CDR3, the DNA is TGTGCCAGTAGTATACATGGGGCCGGAGATACGCAGTATTTT. Translating it yields CASSIHGAGDTQYF.

This clonotype showed up just a few times. The chain has TRBV20-1 and TRBJ2-1, with TRBD2 identical over 10 bases. The length of the CDR3 is 17 residues. Germline assignment: CDR1 DFQATT and CDR2 SNEGSKA (reference sequence). V lost 0 bases to trimming and J lost 6 bases; unmatched junction nucleotides: 11. CDR3 residues: CSARDWALAGEVNEQFF. The CDR3 DNA reads as TGCAGTGCTAGAGATTGGGCGCTAGCGGGAGAGGTCAATGAGCAGTTCTTC.

This clonotype was picked up a small number of times. This chain connects TRBV20-1 to TRBJ2-7; 10 nucleotides align to TRBD2. V shed 6 bases, J shed 1 base, and the junction held 12 bases outside the gene matches. Germline V gives CDR1 DFQATT, CDR2 SNEGSKA (reference sequence). The CDR3 totals 16 residues. CDR3 region: CSASGVAGGQSYEQYF. The CDR3 DNA reads as TGCAGTGCCTCGGGAGTAGCGGGGGGTCAATCCTACGAGCAGTACTTC.

The V gene is TRBV19, the J gene TRBJ2-1, with TRBD2 matching 11 bases. The CDR3 consists of 17 residues. Losses at the gene ends were 5 bases for V and 3 bases for J; bases not matched to a gene: 9. Germline CDR1 LNHDA, CDR2 SQIVND (reference sequence). CDR3 sequence reads: CASSPRRTSGFYNEQFF. CDR3 in DNA: TGTGCCAGTAGTCCTCGACGGACTAGCGGGTTCTACAATGAGCAGTTCTTC.

Notes on this clonotype: A much larger clone sits a single nucleotide away, making a read error possible. This chain joins TRBV7-3 and TRBJ1-6; D is perhaps TRBD1 (6 bases). Germline V CDR1 and CDR2: SGHTA, FQGTGA. This CDR3 contains 15 residues. Trimming stripped 5 bases from V and 9 bases from J, with 17 bases between. This chain's CDR3 is CASSTEGGDGSPLHF. CDR3 coding DNA: TGTGCCAGCAGCACCGAGGGGGGTGATGGTTCACCCCTCCACTTT.

The J gene is TRBJ2-1, the V gene TRBV5-6; D unresolved. There are 13 residues in the CDR3. The V end was cut by 0 bases, the J end by 5 bases, with 6 bases between. CDR1 SGHDT and CDR2 YYEEEE come from the germline V gene. CDR3 bases: TGTGCCAGCAGCTTGGGCATGAACAATGAGCAGTTCTTC. Its protein product is CASSLGMNNEQFF.

This clonotype was seen at least ten times. The gene calls are TRBV28 and TRBJ2-5, with 7 bases lining up with TRBD1. In germline, CDR1 is MDHEN, CDR2 SYDVKM. There are 15 residues in the CDR3. The V gene end was trimmed by 7 bases and the J gene end by 5 bases; junction bases not matched to a gene: 13. CDR3 region: CASTTGSYSSETQYF. For the CDR3, the DNA is TGTGCCAGCACGACAGGGTCGTATTCCTCGGAGACCCAGTACTTC.

This clonotype occurred once. The chain couples TRBV27 to TRBJ1-4; 8 bases are a match to TRBD1. The CDR3 runs 16 residues. V shed 5 bases and J 2 bases; nucleotides not matched to a gene: 7. Germline V gene data show CDR1 as MNHEY and CDR2 as SMNVEV (reference sequence). The CDR3 sequence: CASSKGQGRTNEKLFF. The CDR3 DNA is TGTGCCAGCAGTAAAGGACAGGGTCGCACTAATGAAAAACTGTTTTTT.

This clonotype was counted a few times. The J gene is TRBJ1-3, the V gene TRBV6-2 or TRBV6-3; no firm D call. CDR1 is MNHEY, CDR2 SVGEGT, per germline. The CDR3 sequence is 16 residues long. Deletions cut 0 bases from V and 2 bases from J, with 11 bases between. This chain's CDR3 is CASSYSATDPGNTIYF. CDR3 coding DNA: TGTGCCAGCAGTTACTCGGCAACGGATCCTGGAAACACCATATATTTT.

This clonotype was observed a few times. The V gene is TRBV13, the J gene TRBJ2-7, with D possibly being TRBD1 or TRBD2 (7 bases each). From germline, CDR1 is PRHDT and CDR2 FYEKMQ (reference sequence). The CDR3 is 14 amino acids. The ends were cut back, 6 bases at V and 1 base at J, with 13 bases in the middle. Here the CDR3 DNA reads TGTGCCAGCAGTCAGGGGGAGGGATCCTACGAGCAGTACTTC. It codes for CASSQGEGSYEQYF. Drawing the rest from reference TRBV13 and TRBJ2-7, the complete variable domain is AAGVIQSPRHLIKEKRETATLKCYPIPRHDTVYWYQQGPGQDPQFLISFYEKMQSDKGSIPDRFSAQQFSDYHSELNMSSLELGDSALYFCASSQGEGSYEQYFGPGTRLTVT.

A few counts support this clonotype. The chain carries TRBV19 and TRBJ1-3; D gene ambiguous. CDR1 and CDR2 (germline): LNHDA, SQIVND (reference sequence). This CDR3 has 15 amino acids. Trimming removed 4 bases at V and 0 bases at J, with 10 bases between. CDR3 loop: CASSKDYSSGNTIYF. The CDR3 DNA reads TGTGCCAGTAGTAAAGATTACAGCTCTGGAAACACCATATATTTT.

This clonotype was detected ten times or more. The chain links TRBV6-1 to TRBJ1-2; D call uncertain. CDR3 size: 12 residues. Trimming removed 5 bases at V and 10 bases at J, with 14 bases between. Germline CDR1 and CDR2: MNHNS and SASEGT. Here the CDR3 DNA reads TGTGCCAGCAGTTTACCGGACGGTGTCTACACCTTC. Protein: CASSLPDGVYTF.